This is a list of T cell receptor beta chains from one sample in a study of beta chain features in type 1 diabetes. TCRdb's copy holds only in-frame clones and misses some; the assay was immunoSEQ multiplex PCR. The sample lists about 620,000 clones, about a sixth occurring once. The sample consisted of naive CD4+ T cells from blood. The receptors come from a young man in good health. Each CDR3 is given with its conserved first and last residue.

j_call	v_call	cdr3_aa
TRBJ2-7	TRBV11-2	CASSLGQGGPLEQYF
TRBJ1-3	TRBV10-3	CATTGWADANGNTIYF
TRBJ2-5	TRBV10-3	CAISDASAGQETQYF
TRBJ1-2	TRBV7-2	CASSLELGQGYGYTF
TRBJ2-7	TRBV19	CASSIERHSSYEQYF
TRBJ1-4	TRBV19	CATWTGTNEKLFF
TRBJ2-3	TRBV9	CASSVGQGMIGRTDTQYF
TRBJ2-7	TRBV25-1	CASSDPAYGRPLEQYF
TRBJ1-1	TRBV7-9	CASTQGGGNTEAFF
TRBJ1-4	TRBV9	CASSGGQAYNEKLFF
TRBJ2-3	TRBV5-4	CASSLKTPGGTDTQYF
TRBJ2-5	TRBV2	CASTLDLQRTVQETQYF
TRBJ2-7	TRBV29-1	CSYARGEEQYF
TRBJ1-4	TRBV7-6	CASKGRATNEKLFF
TRBJ1-1	TRBV18	CASSPQRQNTEAFF
TRBJ1-2	TRBV28	CASRQGTNGYTF
TRBJ2-7	TRBV4-2	CASSPRLAGTIEQYF
TRBJ2-6	TRBV27	CASRTRSILQNVSSGANVLTF
TRBJ2-1	TRBV6-5	CASSLSSHEQFF
TRBJ2-2	TRBV30	CAWSGGDFTGELFF
TRBJ1-5	TRBV11-2	CASSLYTGPNQPQHF
TRBJ2-1	TRBV5-1	CASSYPSYNEQFF
TRBJ2-3	TRBV11-2	CASSLPGTHGTQYF
TRBJ2-5	TRBV29-1	CSVEGFFETQYF
TRBJ2-1	TRBV19	CASSNNRGSDEQFF
TRBJ1-4	TRBV29-1	CSVGQSTNEKLFF
TRBJ2-5	TRBV30	CAWAGGLQETQYF